This T cell receptor beta chain was recorded in a study of T cells after yellow fever vaccination (dated by TCRdb to between 2018 and 2021). Broadly, across the study: The SMART-Seq v4 Ultra Low Input RNA kit was used to prepare libraries from fractions with low cell numbers. Bulk TCR alpha and beta repertoires were sequenced longitudinally to track T-cell clones before and after primary and booster YFV17D yellow fever vaccination. Two healthy male donors made up the cohort, one aged 18 to 29 years and the other aged 30 to 39 years. Bulk PBMC replicates and cell subsets were isolated from blood drawn at multiple timepoints before and after both primary and secondary immunization.

In light of the paper, this sample's treatment or condition label describes: live attenuated yellow fever vaccine strain. At every blood-draw timepoint, two biological replicates of bulk PBMCs were collected. PBMCs were isolated from peripheral blood using a standard Ficoll-Paque protocol. RNA was extracted with TriZol from bulk PBMCs, CD4 and CD8 fractions, and dextramer-positive and dextramer-negative fractions. This clonotype was observed many times. Its recognized antigen is unknown. No base quality information exists; no much larger clone differs at one position. From its cysteine to its phenylalanine, the CDR3 spans 15 amino acids. Just CDR3 DNA is preserved here, 45 bases in frame from base 1. From a lookup of the germline V gene, CDR1 and CDR2 are SGHTA and FQGNSA. V is clipped by 1 base and J by 0 bases, and the sequence between their germline boundaries is 8 bases long. The research as a whole found: FACS-sorted repertoires could contain abundant contaminating clonotypes from the bulk population, so computational filtering was required. The secondary T-cell response was weaker than the primary response but faster, peaking on day 5 instead of day 15. After the booster, most of the clones that had expanded following primary vaccination were detected again (around 97% of CD4 and around 90% of CD8), which suggests that memory was broadly maintained. Because the study included only two donors, the extent to which the findings can be generalized is limited. A small fraction of clonotypes showed up in both the CD4 and CD8 compartments, probably as a result of convergent recombination.

TCR cDNA was synthesized by 5'RACE template switching, which introduced a universal primer site and unique molecular identifiers. Priming for cDNA synthesis came from both the TCR alpha and TCR beta constant segments. Two PCR steps were used to amplify libraries, with sample barcodes and sequencing adapters being added in the second step. Sequencing of libraries was done on Illumina HiSeq 2500 (2x100 bp) or NovaSeq (2x150 bp). In the authors' own workflow: Reads were demultiplexed and collapsed into UMI consensus sequences with MIGEC, and V(D)J alignment was performed with MiXCR. Vaccine-responding clonotypes were defined with edgeR using replicate PBMC samples, requiring FDR below 0.01 and a log2 fold change above 5 up to day 15. Each bulk clonotype received a CD4 or CD8 identity based on whether the sequenced CD4 or CD8 repertoire contained that clonotype at higher abundance. TCRdb trimmed public reads at Q25 via fastp, called clones via MiXCR and kept in-frame beta chains. Duplicate CDR3 protein sequences are folded into a single record with the most common DNA and genes. The V and J calls were not made by the authors but by TCRdb's processing. The sample table shows under 400,000 distinct CDR3 sequences, and about 9.9% are seen once. In total, the top ten clones hold less than 20% of the sample.

This material consisted of PBMCs, taken on the day of the first yellow fever vaccination. The chain couples TRBV7-2 to TRBJ2-3, with a weak D call of TRBD1 (5 bases match). This clonotype was obtained from a man between 18 and 35 years old who received the YFV17D yellow fever vaccine. The nucleotides are TGTGCCAGCAGCTTAGTCAGGGTTAGCACAGATACGCAGTATTTT. Its translation is CASSLVRVSTDTQYF.